These 7 T cell receptor beta chains came from one sample sequenced in a study of blood T cell repertoires in COVID-19. Generated by immunoSEQ multiplex PCR, the TCRdb table keeps only in-frame clones and is missing some. Among 180,000 or so clones listed, around 83% were seen once. Sequencing was performed on peripheral blood. All receptors derive from a man between 18 and 35 years old with acute or convalescent COVID-19.

V gene TRBV19 combines with J gene TRBJ1-4; D may be TRBD1 (6 bases). The germline V gene has CDR1 LNHDA and CDR2 SQIVND (reference sequence). Trimming removed 6 bases from V and 8 bases from J, with 16 bases in between. CDR3 length: 14 amino acids. The CDR3 coding sequence is TGTGCCAGTAGCCACGACCTGAGGGGGGAAAAACTGTTTTTT. Its protein is CASSHDLRGEKLFF.

The genes are TRBV6-4 and TRBJ2-3; no reliable D call. Per germline, CDR1 MRHNA and CDR2 SNTAGT. The CDR3 runs to 14 residues. The V end lost 3 bases, the J end lost 0 bases, and 7 bases lay between the germline ends. The DNA of the CDR3 is TGTGCCAGCAGTGAAAGCGCGAGCACAGATACGCAGTATTTT. It translates to CASSESASTDTQYF.

This chain connects TRBV27 to TRBJ2-1; unclear D gene. This CDR3 comprises 13 residues. V was trimmed by 2 bases and J by 2 bases, leaving 4 bases between them. The germline V gene has CDR1 MNHEY and CDR2 SMNVEV (reference sequence). CDR3 amino acids: CASSLTPYNEQFF. The CDR3 bases are TGTGCCAGCAGTTTAACACCCTACAATGAGCAGTTCTTC.

J is TRBJ1-6 and V is TRBV28; TRBD1 matches 9 bases. The CDR3 length is 16 residues. J lost 3 bases, V lost 5 bases, and 5 bases had no gene match. Per germline, CDR1 MDHEN and CDR2 SYDVKM. CDR3 sequence (DNA): TGTGCCAGCAGTCCTAGGGGACAGGGCTATAATTCACCCCTCCACTTT. Its translation: CASSPRGQGYNSPLHF.

The rearrangement joins TRBV4-1 to TRBJ1-5; 7 bases match TRBD1. CDR1 and CDR2 from the germline V gene are MGHRA and YSYEKL. The CDR3 has 13 residues. V lost 5 bases and J lost 6; bases outside the gene matches: 4. The CDR3 DNA is TGCGCCAGCAGCGGACAGGCAGGTCAGCCCCAGCATTTT. Protein product: CASSGQAGQPQHF.

The gene calls are TRBV30 and TRBJ1-1, with D possibly matching TRBD1 (5 bases). The CDR3 totals 12 residues. In germline, CDR1 is GTSNPN, CDR2 SVGIG (reference sequence). V was clipped by 3 bases and J by 4 bases, with 9 bases between them. DNA for the CDR3: TGTGCCTGGAGGCCAGGGATCACTGAAGCTTTCTTT. Protein product: CAWRPGITEAFF.

The V gene is TRBV4-1, the J gene TRBJ1-5, with D maybe TRBD1 (5 bases). Trimming took off 0 bases at V and 6 bases at J, with 12 bases between the two ends. From germline, CDR1 is MGHRA and CDR2 YSYEKL. This CDR3 comprises 15 residues. DNA of the CDR3: TGCGCCAGCAGCCAAGATACTACGGGGGGTCAGCCCCAGCATTTT. As protein: CASSQDTTGGQPQHF.